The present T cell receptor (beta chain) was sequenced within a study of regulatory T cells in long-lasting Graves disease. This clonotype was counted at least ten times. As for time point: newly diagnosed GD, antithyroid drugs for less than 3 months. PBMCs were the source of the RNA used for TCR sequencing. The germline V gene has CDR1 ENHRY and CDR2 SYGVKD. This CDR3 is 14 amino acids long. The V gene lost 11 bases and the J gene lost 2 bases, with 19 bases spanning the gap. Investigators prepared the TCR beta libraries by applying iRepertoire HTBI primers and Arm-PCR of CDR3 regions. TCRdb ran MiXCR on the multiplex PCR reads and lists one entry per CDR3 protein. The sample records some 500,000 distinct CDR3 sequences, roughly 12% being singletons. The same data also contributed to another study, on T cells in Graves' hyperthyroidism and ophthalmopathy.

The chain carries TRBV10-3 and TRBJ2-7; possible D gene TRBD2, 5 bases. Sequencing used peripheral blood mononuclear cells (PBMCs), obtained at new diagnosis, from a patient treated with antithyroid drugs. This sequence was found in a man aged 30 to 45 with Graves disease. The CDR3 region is CAHLPGVPTYEQYF. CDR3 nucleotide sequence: TGTGCCCACCTCCCCGGGGTCCCTACCTACGAGCAGTACTTC.